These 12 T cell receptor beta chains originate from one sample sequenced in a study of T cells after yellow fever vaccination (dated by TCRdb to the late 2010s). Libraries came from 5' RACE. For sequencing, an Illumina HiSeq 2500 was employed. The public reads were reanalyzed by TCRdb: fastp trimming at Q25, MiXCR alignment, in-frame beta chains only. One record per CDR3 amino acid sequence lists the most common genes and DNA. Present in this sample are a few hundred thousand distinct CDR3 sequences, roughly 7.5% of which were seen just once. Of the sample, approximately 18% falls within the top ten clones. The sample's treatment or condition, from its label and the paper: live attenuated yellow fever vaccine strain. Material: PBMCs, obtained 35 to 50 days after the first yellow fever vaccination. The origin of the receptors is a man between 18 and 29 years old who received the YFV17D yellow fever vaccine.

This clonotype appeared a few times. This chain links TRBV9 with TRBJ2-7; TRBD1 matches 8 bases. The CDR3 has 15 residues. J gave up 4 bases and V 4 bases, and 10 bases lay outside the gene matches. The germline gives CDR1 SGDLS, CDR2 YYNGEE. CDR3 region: CASSPRDRIRYEQYF. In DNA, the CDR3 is TGTGCCAGCAGCCCTCGGGACAGGATTAGATACGAGCAGTACTTC.

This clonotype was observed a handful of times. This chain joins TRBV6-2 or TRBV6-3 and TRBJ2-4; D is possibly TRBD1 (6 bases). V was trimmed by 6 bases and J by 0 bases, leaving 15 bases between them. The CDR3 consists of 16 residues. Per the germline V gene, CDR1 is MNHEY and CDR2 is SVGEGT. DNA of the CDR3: TGTGCCAGCAGAGGACAGTCTTTACTAGCCAAAAACATTCAGTACTTC. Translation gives CASRGQSLLAKNIQYF.

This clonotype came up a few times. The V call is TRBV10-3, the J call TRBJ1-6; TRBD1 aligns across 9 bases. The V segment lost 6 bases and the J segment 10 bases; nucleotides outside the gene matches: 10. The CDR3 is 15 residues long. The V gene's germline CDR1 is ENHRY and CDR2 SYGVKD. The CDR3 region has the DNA TGTGCCATCAGACTAGGACAGGGGCTAGGATCACCCCTCCACTTT. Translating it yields CAIRLGQGLGSPLHF.

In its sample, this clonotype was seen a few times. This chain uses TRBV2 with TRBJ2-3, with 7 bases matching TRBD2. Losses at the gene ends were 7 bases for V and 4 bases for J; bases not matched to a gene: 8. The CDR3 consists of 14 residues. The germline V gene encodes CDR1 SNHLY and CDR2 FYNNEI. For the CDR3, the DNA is TGTGCCAGCAAAGCGGGGAGAACTGCAGATACGCAGTATTTT. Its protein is CASKAGRTADTQYF. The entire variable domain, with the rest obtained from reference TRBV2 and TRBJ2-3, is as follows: EPEVTQTPSHQVTQMGQEVILRCVPISNHLYFYWYRQILGQKVEFLVSFYNNEISEKSEIFDDQFSVERPDGSNFTLKIRSTKLEDSAMYFCASKAGRTADTQYFGPGTRLTVL.

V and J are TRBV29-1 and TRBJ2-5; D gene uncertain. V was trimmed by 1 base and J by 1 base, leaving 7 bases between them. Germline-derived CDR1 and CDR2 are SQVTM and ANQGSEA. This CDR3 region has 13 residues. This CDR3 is CSVEGSAQETQYF. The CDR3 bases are TGCAGCGTTGAAGGCAGCGCCCAAGAGACCCAGTACTTC.

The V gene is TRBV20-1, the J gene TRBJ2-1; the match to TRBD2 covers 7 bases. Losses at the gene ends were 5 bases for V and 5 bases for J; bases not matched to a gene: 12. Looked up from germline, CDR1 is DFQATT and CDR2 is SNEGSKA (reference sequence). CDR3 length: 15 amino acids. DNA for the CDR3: TGCAGTGCTGGTATTCCGGGACTACTAGACAATGAGCAGTTCTTC. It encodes CSAGIPGLLDNEQFF.

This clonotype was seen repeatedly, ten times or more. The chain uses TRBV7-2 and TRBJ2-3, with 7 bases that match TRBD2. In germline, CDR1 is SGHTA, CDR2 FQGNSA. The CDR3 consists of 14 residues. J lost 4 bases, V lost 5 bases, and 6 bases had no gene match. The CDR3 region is CASSISGPPDTQYF. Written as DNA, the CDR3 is TGTGCCAGCAGCATTAGCGGGCCCCCAGATACGCAGTATTTT.

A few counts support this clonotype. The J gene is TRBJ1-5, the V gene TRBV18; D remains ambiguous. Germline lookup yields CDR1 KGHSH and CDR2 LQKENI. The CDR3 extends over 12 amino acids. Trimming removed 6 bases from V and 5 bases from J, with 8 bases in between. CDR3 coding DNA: TGTGCCAGCTCTGACACCGATCAGCCCCAGCATTTT. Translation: CASSDTDQPQHF.

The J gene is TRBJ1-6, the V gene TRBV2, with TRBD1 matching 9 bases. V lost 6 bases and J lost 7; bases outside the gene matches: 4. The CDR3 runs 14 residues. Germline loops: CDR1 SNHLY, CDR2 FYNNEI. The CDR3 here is CASRTDRGNSPLHF. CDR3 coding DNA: TGTGCCAGCAGAACGGACAGGGGAAATTCACCCCTCCACTTT.

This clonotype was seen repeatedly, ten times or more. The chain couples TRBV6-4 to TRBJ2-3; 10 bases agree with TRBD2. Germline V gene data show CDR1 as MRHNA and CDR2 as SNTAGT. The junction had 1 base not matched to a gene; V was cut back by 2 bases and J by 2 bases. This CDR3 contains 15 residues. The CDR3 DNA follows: TGTGCCAGCAGTGACAGCGGGGGGGCCACAGATACGCAGTATTTT. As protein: CASSDSGGATDTQYF.

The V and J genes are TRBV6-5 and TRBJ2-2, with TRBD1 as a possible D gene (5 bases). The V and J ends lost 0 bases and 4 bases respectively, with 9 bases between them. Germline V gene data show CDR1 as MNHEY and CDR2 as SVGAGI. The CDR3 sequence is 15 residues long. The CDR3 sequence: CASSYSRQSTGELFF. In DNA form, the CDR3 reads TGTGCCAGCAGTTACTCGAGACAGTCCACCGGGGAGCTGTTTTTT.

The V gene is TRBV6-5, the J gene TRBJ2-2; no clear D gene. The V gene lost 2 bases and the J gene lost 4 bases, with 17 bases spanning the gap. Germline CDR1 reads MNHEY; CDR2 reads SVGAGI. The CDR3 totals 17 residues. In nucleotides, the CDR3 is TGTGCCAGCAGTTACCGACGGGTAGCACATGCCACCGGGGAGCTGTTTTTT. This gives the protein CASSYRRVAHATGELFF.